The next 5 T cell receptor beta chains were all read from a single sample in a study of T cell changes during pregnancy in multiple sclerosis. Data came from immunoSEQ multiplex PCR; TCRdb stores just in-frame clones and leaves some out. The data show roughly 70,000 clones, 90% seen once. Source: peripheral blood, taken in the third trimester of pregnancy. These receptors all come from a female donor with multiple sclerosis, enrolled in a pregnancy study.

This clone was recorded at least ten times. CDR3 sequence (DNA): TGTGCCAGCAGTGAAATGGAGGGGAGCACAGATACGCAGTATTTT. It encodes CASSEMEGSTDTQYF. The chain links TRBV6-1 to TRBJ2-3; D possibly corresponds to TRBD2 (6 bases). V gave up 2 bases and J gave up 0 bases, with 9 bases separating them. Germline V gives CDR1 MNHNS, CDR2 SASEGT. The CDR3 sequence is 15 residues long.

The chain employs TRBV5-1 and TRBJ2-7; no firm D call. Trimming left V 2 bases short and J 0 bases short, with 12 bases between. The CDR3 covers 15 residues. Germline lookup yields CDR1 SGHRS and CDR2 YFSETQ. In DNA, the CDR3 is TGCGCCAGCAGCTTCTTAGACTCTAGCTCCTACGAGCAGTACTTC. Amino acid sequence: CASSFLDSSSYEQYF.

V and J are TRBV19 and TRBJ2-1; 8 nucleotides line up with TRBD2. The CDR3 is 16 residues long. With 7 bases clipped from V and 7 bases from J, the junction kept 15 bases outside the gene matches. Germline-derived CDR1 and CDR2 are LNHDA and SQIVND (reference sequence). The CDR3 region has the DNA TGTGCCAGTACCAGGGTATCCAGCGGGAGAGGAAATGAGCAGTTCTTC. It yields the protein CASTRVSSGRGNEQFF. Full variable domain (rest looked up from reference TRBV19 and TRBJ2-1): DGGITQSPKYLFRKEGQNVTLSCEQNLNHDAMYWYRQDPGQGLRLIYYSQIVNDFQKGDIAEGYSVSREKKESFPLTVTSAQKNPTAFYLCASTRVSSGRGNEQFFGPGTRLTVL.

This chain links TRBV19 with TRBJ1-4; tentative D call: TRBD1 (6 bases). Germline assignment: CDR1 LNHDA and CDR2 SQIVND (reference sequence). V was pared by 3 bases and J by 8 bases, with 19 bases between. The CDR3 consists of 16 residues. The CDR3 reads CASSMRQGGGGEKLFF. CDR3 nucleotides: TGTGCCAGTAGTATGCGGCAGGGAGGGGGAGGCGAAAAACTGTTTTTT.

In its sample, this clone was seen a few times. This chain uses TRBV30 with TRBJ1-1, with D hard to call. The CDR3 totals 13 residues. Germline V gene lookup returns CDR1 GTSNPN and CDR2 SVGIG (reference sequence). The V end lost 0 bases, the J end lost 1 base, and 6 bases lay between the germline ends. The CDR3 DNA sequence: TGTGCCTGGAGTGTGACATGGAACACTGAAGCTTTCTTT. Translating gives CAWSVTWNTEAFF.